The clone carrying this T cell receptor beta chain appeared a few times. The target antigen is unknown. Expressed TCRB transcripts were sequenced after all isolated RNA was converted to cDNA. Method: immunoSEQ multiplex PCR; TCRdb's copy keeps in-frame clones and lacks some. The data hold roughly 730,000 clones, with roughly an eighth observed a single time. Each sorted fraction was over 95% pure. This entry comes from a study of beta chain features in type 1 diabetes. General study points: Patients' naive, central memory and Treg TCRB repertoires seemed closer to one another than those of healthy donors. TCRB CDR3s from Type 1 diabetes patients were moderately but significantly shorter in all four CD4+ subsets. When VDJ junctions were examined, type 1 diabetes patients showed fewer insertions and more deletions. Since sequencing was performed on cDNA, cells with high TCR expression could be over-represented.

The germline V gene has CDR1 GTSNPN and CDR2 SVGIG (reference sequence). The CDR3 runs to 16 residues. Trimming took 2 bases from V and 2 from J; bases not matched to a gene: 11. The chain has TRBV30 and TRBJ2-7; 8 bases are a match to TRBD1. This clonotype originated in a man younger than 35 with type 1 diabetes. Sequences were obtained from naive CD4+ T cells from blood. CDR3 sequence (DNA): TGTGCCTGGAGTCCCGCCCGGACAGGGTGGACCTACGAGCAGTACTTC. It yields the protein CAWSPARTGWTYEQYF.